This T cell receptor beta chain was identified in a study of blood T cell repertoires in COVID-19. Clones were read by immunoSEQ multiplex PCR, and TCRdb kept only the in-frame ones, dropping some. The profile shows roughly 260,000 clones, around 87% of them singletons. This receptor was obtained from a woman between 25 and 40 years old with acute COVID-19. Specimen: PBMCs or T cells enriched from blood (not recorded which).

CDR3 in DNA: TGTGCCTGGAGTCCTGAGGAGCCTAGCGGCCAAGAGACCCAGTACTTC. Translating gives CAWSPEEPSGQETQYF. J is TRBJ2-5 and V is TRBV30, with 7 bases that match TRBD2. The J segment lost 1 base and the V segment lost 2 bases, leaving 10 bases of the junction unmatched. The CDR3 is 16 amino acids. CDR1 is GTSNPN and CDR2 is SVGIG in the germline V gene (reference sequence).